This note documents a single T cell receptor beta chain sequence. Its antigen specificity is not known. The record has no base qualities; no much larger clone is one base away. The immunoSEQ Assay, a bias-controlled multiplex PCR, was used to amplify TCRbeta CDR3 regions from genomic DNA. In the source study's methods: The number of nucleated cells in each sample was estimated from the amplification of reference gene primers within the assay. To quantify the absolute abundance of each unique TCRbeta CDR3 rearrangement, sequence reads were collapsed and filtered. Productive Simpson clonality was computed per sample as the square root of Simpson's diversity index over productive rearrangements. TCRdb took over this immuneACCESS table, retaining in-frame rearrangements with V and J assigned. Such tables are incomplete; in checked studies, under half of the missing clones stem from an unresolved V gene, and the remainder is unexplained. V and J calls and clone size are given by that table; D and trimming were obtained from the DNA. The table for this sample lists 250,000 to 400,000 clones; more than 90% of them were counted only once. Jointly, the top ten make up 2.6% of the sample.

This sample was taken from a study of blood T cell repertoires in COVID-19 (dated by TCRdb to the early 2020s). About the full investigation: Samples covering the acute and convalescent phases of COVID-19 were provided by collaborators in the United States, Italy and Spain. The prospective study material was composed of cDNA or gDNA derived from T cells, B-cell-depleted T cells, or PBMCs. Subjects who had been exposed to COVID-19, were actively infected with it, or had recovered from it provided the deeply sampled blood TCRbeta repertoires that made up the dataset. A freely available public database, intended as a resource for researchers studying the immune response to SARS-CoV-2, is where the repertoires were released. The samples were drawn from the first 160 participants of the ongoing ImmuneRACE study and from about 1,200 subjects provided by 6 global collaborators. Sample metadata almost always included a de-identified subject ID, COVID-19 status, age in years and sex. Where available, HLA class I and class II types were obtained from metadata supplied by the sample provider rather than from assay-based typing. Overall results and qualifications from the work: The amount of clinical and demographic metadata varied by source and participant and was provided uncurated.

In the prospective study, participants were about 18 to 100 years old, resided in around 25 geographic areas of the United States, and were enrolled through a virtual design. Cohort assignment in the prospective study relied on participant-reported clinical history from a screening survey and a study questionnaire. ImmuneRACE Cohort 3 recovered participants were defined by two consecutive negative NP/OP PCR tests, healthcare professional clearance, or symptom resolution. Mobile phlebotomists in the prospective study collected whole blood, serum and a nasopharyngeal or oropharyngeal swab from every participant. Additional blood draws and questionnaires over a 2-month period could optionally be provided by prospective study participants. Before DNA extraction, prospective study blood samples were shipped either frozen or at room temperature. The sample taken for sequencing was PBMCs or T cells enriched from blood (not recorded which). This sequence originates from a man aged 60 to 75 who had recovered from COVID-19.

The DNA sequence follows: TGCAGTGCCCTCGTCGCCGGGGAGCTGTTTTTT. Its protein product is CSALVAGELFF. The chain couples TRBV20-1 to TRBJ2-2; the D segment cannot be called with confidence. The CDR1 and CDR2 encoded by the germline V gene (reference sequence) are DFQATT and SNEGSKA. The CDR3 has 11 amino acids, counting the end cysteine and phenylalanine. Left in the record is the CDR3 DNA by itself, 33 bases read in frame from the first base. V gives up 6 bases and J gives up 6 bases, and the segment between their germline ends measures 8 bases.